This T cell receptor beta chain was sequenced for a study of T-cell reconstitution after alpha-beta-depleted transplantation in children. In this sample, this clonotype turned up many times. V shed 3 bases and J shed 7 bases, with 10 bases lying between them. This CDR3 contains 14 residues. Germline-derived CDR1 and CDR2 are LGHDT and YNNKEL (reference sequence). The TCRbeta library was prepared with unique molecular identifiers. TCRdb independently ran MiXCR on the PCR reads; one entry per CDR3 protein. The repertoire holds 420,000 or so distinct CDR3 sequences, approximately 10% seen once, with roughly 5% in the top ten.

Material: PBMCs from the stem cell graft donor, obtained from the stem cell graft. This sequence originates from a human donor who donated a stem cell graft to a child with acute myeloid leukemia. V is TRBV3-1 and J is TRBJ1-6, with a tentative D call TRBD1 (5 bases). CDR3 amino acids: CASSHQGRNSPLHF. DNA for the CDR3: TGTGCCAGCAGCCATCAGGGAAGGAATTCACCCCTCCACTTT.